These T cell receptor beta chains were read from a single sample in a study of CD8 T cells in Susac syndrome. TCRdb re-called the immunoSEQ multiplex PCR reads with MiXCR, one entry per CDR3 protein. The sample yields hundreds of thousands of distinct CDR3 sequences, 85% to 95% seen once. Sequencing used CD4+ T cells from PBMCs. These receptors came from a human donor with Susac syndrome. Each CDR3 is given with its conserved first and last residue. D genes are given only for firm matches. Size tells how often a clone was seen (once, few, many) or the class of an expanded clone, and some rows leave it out.

NA	TRBV4-1	TRBJ2-5	TRBD2	CASSQLAGDDVTQYF	TGCGCCAGCAGCCAACTAGCGGGGGATGACGTGACCCAGTACTTC
NA	TRBV30	TRBJ1-3	TRBD1	CAWSWDSSSGNTIYF	TGTGCCTGGAGTTGGGACAGCAGCTCTGGAAACACCATATATTTT
NA	TRBV5-1	TRBJ2-5	NA	CASSLAFETQYF	TGCGCCAGCAGCTTGGCGTTCGAGACCCAGTACTTC
NA	TRBV28	TRBJ1-1	NA	CASSTPAGAGTEAFF	TGTGCCAGCAGTACCCCGGCAGGGGCTGGCACTGAAGCTTTCTTT
NA	TRBV20-1	TRBJ1-1	NA	CSASRVATEAFF	TGCAGTGCGAGCAGGGTGGCCACTGAAGCTTTCTTT
NA	TRBV30	TRBJ1-5	NA	CAWSLGGRGSYQPQHF	TGTGCCTGGAGTCTCGGGGGACGGGGATCTTATCAGCCCCAGCATTTT
NA	TRBV18	TRBJ1-1	NA	CASSPGNTEAFF	TGTGCCAGCTCACCAGGGAACACTGAAGCTTTCTTT
NA	TRBV18	TRBJ2-7	NA	CASSREGASLNIYEQYF	TGTGCCAGCTCACGGGAGGGGGCATCCCTAAATATATACGAGCAGTACTTC
once	TRBV20-1	TRBJ2-2	NA	CSASDRRNTGELFF	TGCAGTGCTAGTGACCGACGGAACACCGGGGAGCTGTTTTTT
NA	TRBV2	TRBJ1-5	TRBD1	CASSTGGSGQPQHF	TGTGCCAGCAGTACAGGGGGCTCCGGTCAGCCCCAGCATTTT
NA	TRBV5-6	TRBJ1-2	TRBD1	CASTRRQGARYGYTF	TGTGCCAGCACCCGTCGACAGGGGGCTCGGTATGGCTACACCTTC
NA	TRBV29-1	TRBJ2-1	TRBD2	CSGVAGGLANEQFF	TGCAGCGGAGTAGCGGGGGGGCTCGCGAATGAGCAGTTCTTC
NA	TRBV4-3	TRBJ2-3	TRBD1	CASAHRGPADTQYF	TGCGCCAGCGCCCACAGGGGGCCAGCAGATACGCAGTATTTT
NA	TRBV20-1	TRBJ2-1	TRBD1	CSADPTGGVYEQFF	TGCAGTGCTGATCCGACAGGGGGTGTCTATGAGCAGTTCTTC
NA	TRBV20-1	TRBJ2-7	NA	CSAPGTERAYEQYF	TGCAGTGCCCCTGGGACGGAGCGCGCCTACGAGCAGTACTTC
NA	TRBV20-1	TRBJ1-5	NA	CSARVGQFNQPQHF	TGCAGTGCTAGAGTGGGGCAGTTCAATCAGCCCCAGCATTTT
NA	TRBV7-9	TRBJ2-7	NA	CASSGRHGPNEQYF	TGTGCCAGCAGCGGCCGACACGGCCCCAACGAGCAGTACTTC
NA	TRBV6-1	TRBJ1-1	NA	CASSERRQVTSFF	TGTGCCAGCAGTGAAAGGAGACAGGTGACTTCTTTCTTT
NA	TRBV12-3/TRBV12-4	TRBJ2-1	NA	CASSFLQGWDEQFF	TGTGCCAGCAGTTTTCTGCAGGGATGGGATGAGCAGTTCTTC
NA	TRBV6-5	TRBJ2-3	TRBD2	CASSYSTPTGGDTQYF	TGTGCCAGCAGTTACTCTACCCCGACGGGGGGAGATACGCAGTATTTT
few	TRBV7-2	TRBJ2-5	NA	CASSLEPEETQYF	TGTGCCAGCAGCTTAGAGCCTGAAGAGACCCAGTACTTC
few	TRBV12-3/TRBV12-4	TRBJ2-2	NA	CASSPTGNTGELFF	TGTGCCAGCAGTCCTACAGGGAACACCGGGGAGCTGTTTTTT
NA	TRBV7-2	TRBJ2-3	NA	CASSLVAPDTQYF	TGTGCCAGCAGCTTAGTAGCTCCAGATACGCAGTATTTT
NA	TRBV24-1	TRBJ2-2	NA	CATSGEANTGELFF	TGTGCCACCAGTGGGGAGGCGAACACCGGGGAGCTGTTTTTT
NA	TRBV11-2	TRBJ2-7	NA	CASSKGSGFSYEQYF	TGTGCCAGCAGCAAGGGGAGCGGATTCTCCTACGAGCAGTACTTC
NA	TRBV30	TRBJ1-1	NA	CAWMSGARAFF	TGTGCCTGGATGTCGGGCGCGCGAGCTTTCTTT
once	TRBV10-1	TRBJ2-5	TRBD2	CASSDAGLAEETQYF	TGCGCCAGCAGTGATGCGGGACTAGCGGAAGAGACCCAGTACTTC
NA	TRBV9	TRBJ2-7	TRBD2	CASSGSGGEAYEQYF	TGTGCCAGCAGCGGTAGCGGGGGGGAAGCCTACGAGCAGTACTTC
NA	TRBV20-1	TRBJ1-1	NA	CSSSGGKNTEAFF	TGCAGCTCCAGCGGGGGGAAGAACACTGAAGCTTTCTTT
NA	TRBV7-2	TRBJ1-6	NA	CASSFVTLSTSLHF	TGTGCCAGCAGCTTCGTGACACTGAGTACATCCCTCCACTTT
NA	TRBV10-3	TRBJ1-2	NA	CAISASVYGYTF	TGTGCCATCAGCGCCAGCGTCTATGGCTACACCTTC
NA	TRBV10-2	TRBJ2-7	NA	CASGVAAGEQYF	TGCGCCAGCGGTGTAGCGGCAGGAGAGCAGTACTTC
NA	TRBV30	TRBJ1-2	NA	CAWRDLGSYTF	TGTGCCTGGAGGGACTTAGGCAGCTACACCTTC
NA	TRBV29-1	TRBJ1-4	TRBD1	CSVAKGTGGEKLFF	TGCAGCGTTGCGAAGGGGACAGGGGGTGAAAAACTGTTTTTT
NA	TRBV29-1	TRBJ1-2	NA	CSVEAGTYGYTF	TGCAGCGTTGAGGCCGGGACCTATGGCTACACCTTC
NA	TRBV6-1	TRBJ1-2	TRBD1	CASSEHRGRGDYGYTF	TGTGCCAGCAGTGAACACAGGGGGCGCGGGGACTATGGCTACACCTTC
NA	TRBV30	TRBJ1-2	NA	CAWSYGDGPYGYTF	TGTGCCTGGAGTTACGGGGACGGGCCCTATGGCTACACCTTC
NA	TRBV5-4	TRBJ2-5	NA	CASSLTSWEGETQYF	TGTGCCAGCAGCTTGACCTCCTGGGAAGGAGAGACCCAGTACTTC
few	TRBV7-2	TRBJ2-7	NA	CASSLGSGSYEQYF	TGTGCCAGCAGCTTAGGGTCGGGCTCCTACGAGCAGTACTTC
NA	TRBV10-3	TRBJ2-3	NA	CAISSQGPTDTQYF	TGTGCCATCAGTTCTCAGGGACCAACAGATACGCAGTATTTT
once	TRBV11-2	TRBJ1-1	TRBD1	CASSADRDRGRVNTEAFF	TGTGCCAGCAGCGCGGACCGGGACAGGGGGCGCGTGAACACTGAAGCTTTCTTT
NA	TRBV27	TRBJ2-7	NA	CASSLTQGWHEQYF	TGTGCCAGCAGTTTAACTCAGGGGTGGCACGAGCAGTACTTC